The clone carrying this T cell receptor beta chain was seen repeatedly, ten times or more. Antigen: not known. A universal primer site and UMIs were added as TCR cDNA was made by 5'RACE template switching. TCRdb itself ran the 5' RACE reads through MiXCR, one entry per CDR3 protein. The table has roughly 150,000 distinct CDR3 sequences, approximately 6.8% seen once. The sample comes from a study of T cells after yellow fever vaccination. Overall study findings and caveats: The secondary response peaked faster, at day 5 versus 15, but was weaker.

The specimen comprised CD4+ T cells sorted from PBMCs, sampled 5 to 6 days after the first yellow fever vaccination. This clonotype was obtained from a man in his late teens or twenties who received the YFV17D yellow fever vaccine.

CDR3 DNA: TGCGCCAGCAGCCCCGGGACTAGCGGGGCCGCAGGGTGGTTCTTC. It yields the protein CASSPGTSGAAGWFF. This rearrangement joins TRBV5-1 to TRBJ2-1; 13 bases agree with TRBD2. The CDR3 loop spans 15 amino acids. The germline CDR1 and CDR2 sequences are SGHRS and YFSETQ. After removal of 4 bases from V and 15 bases from J, the junction contained 13 bases not matched to a gene.